Each of the 23 T cell receptor beta chains below was sequenced from the same sample in a study of Ad26.COV2.S vaccination and SARS-CoV-2 variants. Clones were sequenced by immunoSEQ multiplex PCR, and TCRdb holds only the in-frame ones, with some missing. The profile shows around 450,000 clones, roughly 89% of them singletons. Treatment noted: roughly 18 received Ad26.COV2.S at low or high dose, single or two shots; 5 received placebo; per-sample allocation not given. Sampling took place 63 days after the first vaccine or placebo injection. Material: peripheral blood, obtained in a trial of Ad26.COV2.S vaccine versus placebo. Source of these receptors: a person aged 18-60 years who received the Ad26.COV2.S COVID-19 vaccine or a placebo.

V and J are TRBV28 and TRBJ1-6, with D possibly matching TRBD1 (6 bases). Per germline, CDR1 MDHEN and CDR2 SYDVKM. V was cut by 5 bases and J by 9 bases, with 8 bases left in between. The CDR3 has 12 amino acids. The CDR3 here is CASSTGSSPLHF. The CDR3, as DNA: TGTGCCAGCAGTACAGGGAGTTCACCCCTCCACTTT.

This chain links TRBV7-3 with TRBJ2-1; D is possibly TRBD1 (6 bases). Trimming pared 3 bases from V and 9 bases from J, leaving 12 bases between. CDR3 length: 13 residues. The germline V gene has CDR1 SGHTA and CDR2 FQGTGA. For the CDR3, the DNA is TGTGCCAGCAGCTTCCTCACAGGGACTGAGCAGTTCTTC. It codes for CASSFLTGTEQFF.

This chain connects TRBV7-2 to TRBJ2-7; D is unclear. CDR1 is SGHTA and CDR2 is FQGNSA in the germline V gene. Between the trimmed V and J ends, which lost 5 bases and 0 bases, there was a span of 8 bases. This CDR3 has 13 amino acids. The CDR3 DNA sequence: TGTGCCAGCAGCCGTCAAAGCTCCTACGAGCAGTACGTC. Translated, it gives CASSRQSSYEQYV.

CDR3 region: CASSYLGGASDTQYF. For the CDR3, the DNA is TGTGCCAGCAGTTACCTCGGGGGGGCCTCGGATACGCAGTATTTT. The chain combines TRBV6-6 with TRBJ2-3, with 8 nucleotides matching TRBD2. The CDR3 spans 15 residues. V shed 2 bases and J 6 bases; nucleotides not matched to a gene: 7. Per germline, CDR1 MNHNY and CDR2 SVGAGI (reference sequence).

The chain is built from TRBV5-1 and TRBJ1-1, with 8 bases fitting TRBD1. Germline loops: CDR1 SGHRS, CDR2 YFSETQ. V gave up 0 bases and J gave up 4 bases; unmatched junction bases: 2. The CDR3 is 14 amino acids. In DNA form, the CDR3 reads TGCGCCAGCAGCTTGGGAGACAGGGGCACTGAAGCTTTCTTT. This encodes CASSLGDRGTEAFF. Together with reference TRBV5-1 and TRBJ1-1, the CDR3 gives the full variable domain: KAGVTQTPRYLIKTRGQQVTLSCSPISGHRSVSWYQQTPGQGLQFLFEYFSETQRNKGNFPGRFSGRQFSNSRSEMNVSTLELGDSALYLCASSLGDRGTEAFFGQGTRLTVV.

This sequence joins TRBV7-2 and TRBJ2-2, with TRBD2 identical over 7 bases. Germline trimming cut 5 bases from V and 1 base from J; bases unmatched to any gene: 7. Per germline, CDR1 SGHTA and CDR2 FQGNSA. This CDR3 region has 16 residues. CDR3 protein: CASSPPGGRNTGELFF. For the CDR3, the DNA is TGTGCCAGCAGCCCCCCGGGCGGGAGGAACACCGGGGAGCTGTTTTTT. The variable domain in full, completed from reference TRBV7-2 and TRBJ2-2, reads GAGVSQSPSNKVTEKGKDVELRCDPISGHTALYWYRQSLGQGLEFLIYFQGNSAPDKSGLPSDRFSAERTGGSVSTLTIQRTQQEDSAVYLCASSPPGGRNTGELFFGEGSRLTVL.

The chain couples TRBV7-3 to TRBJ2-2; D is ambiguous. Germline CDR1 and CDR2: SGHTA and FQGTGA. V was clipped by 3 bases and J by 3 bases, with 11 bases between them. This CDR3 region has 15 residues. CDR3 region: CASSFTGQDTGELFF. DNA for the CDR3: TGTGCCAGCAGCTTCACCGGGCAGGACACCGGGGAGCTGTTTTTT.

This clone has just one count. The rearrangement joins TRBV4-3 to TRBJ1-1, with D perhaps TRBD1 (5 bases). The germline V gene has CDR1 LGHNA and CDR2 YSLEER. Trimming removed 3 bases at V and 1 base at J, with 18 bases between. CDR3 length: 17 residues. The CDR3 sequence is CASSQDLFRGRNTEAFF. CDR3 DNA: TGCGCCAGCAGCCAGGACCTCTTTAGGGGCCGGAACACTGAAGCTTTCTTT.

The count of this clone is one. The chain has TRBV27 and TRBJ1-2, with TRBD1 matching over 10 bases. The CDR3 sequence is 15 residues long. The ends lost 3 bases at V and 8 bases at J; junction bases unmatched: 9. Germline-derived CDR1 and CDR2 are MNHEY and SMNVEV (reference sequence). The CDR3 sequence is CASSLRGQGVWGYTF. The DNA for the CDR3 is TGTGCCAGCAGTTTGCGCGGACAGGGGGTCTGGGGCTACACCTTC.

The chain links TRBV6-6 to TRBJ2-1, with 12 bases identical to TRBD2. V was pared by 7 bases and J by 9 bases, with 7 bases of the junction left unmatched. Germline CDR1 and CDR2: MNHNY and SVGAGI (reference sequence). The CDR3 covers 14 residues. The CDR3 nucleotides are TGTGCCAGCAAGATACTAGCGGGAGGTGGTGAGCAGTTCTTC. It codes for CASKILAGGGEQFF.

This clone showed up just a few times. The genes are TRBV4-1 and TRBJ1-2; 7 positions match TRBD1. Germline CDR1 and CDR2: MGHRA and YSYEKL. V dropped 4 bases and J dropped 0; count of bases not matched to a gene: 5. The CDR3 totals 15 residues. The CDR3 loop reads CASSRGTAANYGYTF. As DNA, the CDR3 is TGCGCCAGCAGCCGGGGGACAGCCGCTAACTATGGCTACACCTTC.

The gene calls are TRBV4-3 and TRBJ2-7; D may correspond to TRBD1 or TRBD2 (6 bases each). Trimming left V 0 bases short and J 13 bases short, with 16 bases between. The CDR3 sequence is 13 residues long. CDR1 LGHNA and CDR2 YSLEER come from the germline V gene. The CDR3 loop reads CASSQDGRQVRYF. DNA of the CDR3: TGCGCCAGCAGCCAAGACGGGAGACAGGTCCGTTACTTC.

This clone showed up just once. V and J are TRBV27 and TRBJ2-7; 7 bases fit TRBD1. Per germline, CDR1 MNHEY and CDR2 SMNVEV (reference sequence). The CDR3 runs 15 residues. The V gene end was trimmed by 3 bases and the J gene end by 4 bases; junction bases not matched to a gene: 9. The CDR3 region is CASSFDGQARYEQYF. CDR3 bases: TGTGCCAGCAGTTTCGACGGACAGGCACGGTACGAGCAGTACTTC.

In its sample, this clone was seen once. V usage is TRBV28 and J usage is TRBJ1-1; 7 positions agree with TRBD1. With V trimmed by 6 bases and J by 11 bases, 9 bases remained unmatched. CDR1 MDHEN and CDR2 SYDVKM come from the germline V gene. The CDR3 contains 12 residues. CDR3 residues: CASSLKGRGAFF. The CDR3 bases are TGTGCCAGCAGCCTAAAAGGCAGGGGGGCTTTCTTT.

The V gene is TRBV5-1, the J gene TRBJ1-3, with 7 bases aligning to TRBD1. Trimming cost V 3 bases and J 4 bases; bases outside gene matches: 16. This CDR3 is 18 amino acids long. CDR1 SGHRS and CDR2 YFSETQ come from the germline V gene. As DNA, the CDR3 is TGCGCCAGCAGCTCCGCTCCGGGCCCACAGGGGAGAGGAAACACCATATATTTT. Its protein product is CASSSAPGPQGRGNTIYF.

This chain uses TRBV11-2 with TRBJ2-3; TRBD2 aligns across 8 bases. The ends lost 5 bases at V and 0 bases at J; junction bases unmatched: 7. Germline V gene data show CDR1 as SGHAT and CDR2 as FQNNGV. This CDR3 has 16 residues. The CDR3 here is CASSRRGGTSTDTQYF. CDR3 DNA sequence: TGTGCCAGCAGCCGCCGGGGGGGCACGAGCACAGATACGCAGTATTTT.

The rearrangement links TRBV24-1 to TRBJ2-5; D is uncertain. Germline V lookup: CDR1 KGHDR, CDR2 SFDVKD. This CDR3 is 15 amino acids long. Trimming pared 7 bases from V and 1 base from J, leaving 15 bases between. CDR3: CATSHSGQSQETQYF. The CDR3 nucleotides read TGTGCCACCAGCCATTCGGGCCAGTCCCAAGAGACCCAGTACTTC.

V and J are TRBV7-3 and TRBJ2-3; TRBD2 matches at 14 bases. The CDR3 is made up of 16 amino acids. Germline V gene data show CDR1 as SGHTA and CDR2 as FQGTGA. J lost 3 bases, V lost 5 bases, and 4 bases had no gene match. As DNA, the CDR3 is TGTGCCAGCAGCCGGACTAGCGGGGGGAATACAGATACGCAGTATTTT. This gives the protein CASSRTSGGNTDTQYF.

The J gene is TRBJ2-2, the V gene TRBV5-1; D may be TRBD1 (6 bases). The V end lost 4 bases, the J end lost 4 bases, and 20 bases lay between the germline ends. Germline CDR1 reads SGHRS; CDR2 reads YFSETQ. The CDR3 extends over 17 amino acids. The CDR3 protein is CASSGSDSAVVTGELFF. CDR3 DNA sequence: TGCGCCAGCAGCGGATCGGACAGCGCCGTGGTCACCGGGGAGCTGTTTTTT.

This rearrangement joins TRBV6-2 or TRBV6-3 to TRBJ2-5; D is unresolved. CDR3 length equals 14 residues. V was clipped by 6 bases and J by 4 bases, with 15 bases between them. Germline CDR1 reads MNHEY; CDR2 reads SVGEGT. The CDR3 spells CASSRVGWGETQYF. The CDR3 bases are TGTGCCAGCAGCCGCGTCGGATGGGGAGAGACCCAGTACTTC.

J is TRBJ2-6 and V is TRBV19, with D maybe TRBD1 (5 bases). The CDR3 is made up of 17 amino acids. Germline CDR1 and CDR2: LNHDA and SQIVND (reference sequence). The germline V and J ends were trimmed by 7 bases and 4 bases, with 20 bases remaining between them. CDR3 region: CASKPGSYNVGANVLTF. The DNA of the CDR3 is TGTGCCAGTAAACCAGGGTCGTACAACGTGGGGGCCAACGTCCTGACTTTC. Filled out from reference TRBV19 and TRBJ2-6, the complete variable domain reads DGGITQSPKYLFRKEGQNVTLSCEQNLNHDAMYWYRQDPGQGLRLIYYSQIVNDFQKGDIAEGYSVSREKKESFPLTVTSAQKNPTAFYLCASKPGSYNVGANVLTFGAGSRLTVL.

This sequence joins TRBV19 and TRBJ1-5; D perhaps matches TRBD1 (5 bases). This CDR3 region has 16 residues. Germline lookup yields CDR1 LNHDA and CDR2 SQIVND (reference sequence). V was trimmed by 3 bases and J by 9 bases, leaving 21 bases between them. The CDR3 coding sequence is TGTGCCAGTAGTATCGAGGTCATGGGGGGGGAAGCGCCCCAGCATTTT. This gives the protein CASSIEVMGGEAPQHF.

The J gene is TRBJ2-1, the V gene TRBV25-1; D gene ambiguous. In germline, CDR1 is MGHDK, CDR2 SYGVNS. V lost 2 bases and J 5 bases, leaving 13 bases between the germline ends. The CDR3 is 15 residues long. This chain's CDR3 is CASSEKARRNNEQFF. CDR3 coding DNA: TGTGCCAGCAGTGAAAAAGCGAGACGCAACAATGAGCAGTTCTTC. The whole variable domain, remainder taken from reference TRBV25-1 and TRBJ2-1, is EADIYQTPRYLVIGTGKKITLECSQTMGHDKMYWYQQDPGMELHLIHYSYGVNSTEKGDLSSESTVSRIRTEHFPLTLESARPSHTSQYLCASSEKARRNNEQFFGPGTRLTVL.